The rows below give T cell receptor beta chains drawn from one sample of a study of T cell repertoires in cytomegalovirus infection. TCRdb reprocessed the reads with MiXCR, giving one entry per CDR3 protein. The sample has 380,000 or so distinct CDR3 sequences; about 35% are singletons. Their recognized antigens are unknown. Source: cultured PBMCs, taken from culture after CMV antigen stimulation. These receptors were collected from a human donor in good health (CMV status not recorded). Some clones in this sample may be carry-over from other donors' samples. The CDR3 runs from the conserved cysteine through the conserved F or W. The D gene is left open where the match is weak. Clone size appears in some rows only: once, few, many, or a class for an expanded clone.

clone_size: NA
d_call: NA
v_call: TRBV5-1
j_call: TRBJ2-3
cdr3_aa: CASSLPWSDTQYF
cdr3_nt: TGCGCCAGCAGCCTTCCTTGGAGCGATACGCAGTATTTT

clone_size: many
d_call: TRBD2
v_call: TRBV7-2
j_call: TRBJ2-3
cdr3_aa: CASTRVLTSRGTDTQYF
cdr3_nt: TGTGCCAGCACCCGCGTCCTGACTAGCCGGGGCACAGATACGCAGTATTTT

clone_size: many
d_call: TRBD2
v_call: TRBV7-2
j_call: TRBJ2-7
cdr3_aa: CASSPVGGYEQYF
cdr3_nt: TGTGCCAGCAGCCCGGTGGGGGGGTACGAGCAGTACTTC

clone_size: NA
d_call: TRBD2
v_call: TRBV7-2
j_call: TRBJ2-3
cdr3_aa: CASSLAGTSGRTDTQYF
cdr3_nt: TGTGCCAGCAGCTTAGCGGGGACTAGCGGGAGAACAGATACGCAGTATTTT

clone_size: NA
d_call: NA
v_call: TRBV7-2
j_call: TRBJ2-3
cdr3_aa: CASSPRATDTQYF
cdr3_nt: TGTGCCAGCAGCCCGAGGGCCACAGATACGCAGTATTTT

clone_size: NA
d_call: TRBD2
v_call: TRBV7-2
j_call: TRBJ2-5
cdr3_aa: CASSLRLAGEETQYF
cdr3_nt: TGTGCCAGCAGCTTAAGGCTAGCGGGGGAAGAGACCCAGTACTTC

clone_size: few
d_call: TRBD2
v_call: TRBV10-3
j_call: TRBJ2-1
cdr3_aa: CAIKLAGGLQVNEQFF
cdr3_nt: TGTGCCATCAAACTAGCGGGAGGCCTTCAGGTAAATGAGCAGTTCTTC

clone_size: few
d_call: NA
v_call: TRBV7-2
j_call: TRBJ2-2
cdr3_aa: CASSAWDTGELFF
cdr3_nt: TGTGCCAGCAGCGCCTGGGACACCGGGGAGCTGTTTTTT

clone_size: few
d_call: TRBD1
v_call: TRBV7-9
j_call: TRBJ1-5
cdr3_aa: CASSLSGQGNQPQHF
cdr3_nt: TGTGCCAGCAGCTTGTCTGGACAGGGCAATCAGCCCCAGCATTTT

clone_size: NA
d_call: TRBD1
v_call: TRBV20-1
j_call: TRBJ1-6
cdr3_aa: CSARDAQGYHNSPLHF
cdr3_nt: TGCAGTGCTAGAGACGCACAGGGGTACCATAATTCACCCCTCCACTTT

clone_size: NA
d_call: TRBD1
v_call: TRBV7-2
j_call: TRBJ1-2
cdr3_aa: CASSLGQGVEGYTF
cdr3_nt: TGTGCCAGCAGCTTAGGACAGGGGGTAGAGGGCTACACCTTC

clone_size: NA
d_call: TRBD2
v_call: TRBV4-1
j_call: TRBJ2-1
cdr3_aa: CASSQVGTSGWNEQFF
cdr3_nt: TGTGCCAGCAGCCAAGTTGGGACTAGCGGGTGGAATGAGCAGTTCTTC

clone_size: NA
d_call: TRBD2
v_call: TRBV5-4
j_call: TRBJ2-1
cdr3_aa: CASSLGWSSGMNEQFF
cdr3_nt: TGTGCCAGCAGCTTGGGCTGGTCTAGCGGGATGAATGAGCAGTTCTTC

clone_size: few
d_call: TRBD2
v_call: TRBV7-2
j_call: TRBJ2-1
cdr3_aa: CASSLNRLAGGGVDNEQFF
cdr3_nt: TGTGCCAGCAGCTTAAACCGGCTAGCGGGAGGAGGCGTGGACAATGAGCAGTTCTTC

clone_size: NA
d_call: NA
v_call: TRBV6-2/TRBV6-3
j_call: TRBJ2-2
cdr3_aa: CASSYYPGELFF
cdr3_nt: TGTGCCAGCAGTTACTACCCCGGGGAGCTGTTTTTT

clone_size: NA
d_call: NA
v_call: TRBV6-5
j_call: TRBJ2-7
cdr3_aa: CASSEILSQRTPYEQYF
cdr3_nt: TGTGCCAGCAGTGAAATACTCTCTCAGAGAACACCCTACGAGCAGTACTTC